This entry lists 3 T cell receptor beta chains sequenced from one sample in a study of cytomegalovirus exposure and HLA in healthy donors. The PCR contained 60 Vbeta and 13 Jbeta primers. Generated by immunoSEQ multiplex PCR, the TCRdb table keeps only in-frame clones and is missing some. The sample comprises about 140,000 clones, about 80% of which are singletons, and just over 5% rests with the top ten. What was sequenced was PBMCs. The receptors here all came from a male donor in good health and CMV-seronegative.

The chain has TRBV2 and TRBJ1-2, with 8 positions matching TRBD1. Germline trimming cut 8 bases from V and 8 bases from J; bases unmatched to any gene: 7. Germline-derived CDR1 and CDR2 are SNHLY and FYNNEI. The CDR3 extends over 12 amino acids. Here the CDR3 reads CASGRTGMGYTF. The CDR3 DNA sequence: TGTGCCAGCGGCCGGACAGGGATGGGCTACACCTTC.

This chain joins TRBV7-2 and TRBJ2-7, with D perhaps matching TRBD1 (5 bases). CDR3 length: 15 residues. Germline CDR1 is SGHTA and CDR2 is FQGNSA. The V and J ends lost 1 base and 4 bases respectively, with 14 bases between them. CDR3 nucleotide sequence: TGTGCCAGCAGCTTAGAGGCCCTAGGGGCATACGAGCAGTACTTC. This codes for CASSLEALGAYEQYF.

The rearrangement uses TRBV4-2 and TRBJ2-6, with D maybe TRBD1 (5 bases). CDR1 and CDR2 from the germline V gene are LGHNA and YNFKEQ. The V gene lost 0 bases and the J gene lost 4 bases, with 10 bases spanning the gap. The CDR3 is 16 residues long. As DNA, the CDR3 is TGTGCCAGCAGCCAAGAGGCAGGGAACGGGGCCAACGTCCTGACTTTC. This sequence encodes CASSQEAGNGANVLTF.